Sequencing of this T cell receptor beta chain was carried out in a study of blood T cell repertoires in COVID-19. This clone was found a few times. The data were produced by immunoSEQ multiplex PCR, yet TCRdb's version contains in-frame clones alone and is incomplete. The table lists about 100,000 clones, 80% to 95% of them singletons. V was trimmed by 11 bases and J by 0 bases, leaving 14 bases between them. The germline CDR1 and CDR2 sequences are LGHDT and YNNKEL (reference sequence). The CDR3 has 15 amino acids. The gene calls are TRBV3-1 (or the pseudogene TRBV3-2) and TRBJ2-6; perhaps TRBD1 as D (5 bases). The sequenced sample was peripheral blood. The sequence was collected from a man aged 55-75 years with acute or convalescent COVID-19. The CDR3 loop is CAQGKGGSGANVLTF. In DNA, the CDR3 is TGTGCCCAGGGAAAGGGTGGCTCTGGGGCCAACGTCCTGACTTTC.